This entry is about one T cell receptor (beta chain). Its target is not known. The data stem from a study of monozygotic twins with inflammatory bowel disease. Eight separate reactions per sample yielded the cDNA. During cDNA synthesis, UMIs that each contained a 6-nucleotide sample barcode were added by means of template switching. Following a re-call of the 5' RACE reads, TCRdb has one entry per CDR3 protein and lacks DNA. This listing includes about 380,000 distinct CDR3 sequences. The CDR3 contains 13 residues. Per the germline V gene, CDR1 is SGHRS and CDR2 is YFSETQ. Notes on the study in general: Telling apart the different T cell subtypes was not possible. IBD patients share fewer clonotypes with other people than healthy twins do, especially with disease activity.

This chain uses TRBV5-1 with TRBJ2-7; TCRdb proposes TRBD1, but this gene call is untestable without DNA. The sequenced material came from blood. The clonotype comes from a human donor with ulcerative colitis or Crohn's disease, or a healthy co-twin of an affected twin (not recorded which). CDR3 region: CASSMRQDVEQYF.